This T cell receptor (beta chain) was profiled in a study of shared clonotypes between healthy human individuals. Overall study results and limits: Naive subsets typically showed greater estimated richness than memory subsets. Between four donors, naive CD4 clonotypes were shared at a level of approximately 5%.

Cells designated naive CD8 were CD45RO-negative and were positively selected for CCR7, with terminally differentiated effector memory CD45RA+ cells excluded. Some clones are missing from TCRdb's copy, which holds only in-frame ones; the method was immunoSEQ multiplex PCR. The table has 1.5 million to 2.5 million clones, about 95% seen once; the top ten hold around 1%. In regard to this clone: The antigen is not known.

The V segment lost 4 bases and the J segment 4 bases; nucleotides outside the gene matches: 5. Germline V gene data show CDR1 as SGHRS and CDR2 as YFSETQ. The CDR3 has 14 amino acids. This TCR derives from a man aged 18-30 years in good health. The sample comprised naive CD8+ T cells sorted from blood. The chain couples TRBV5-1 to TRBJ2-3; 8 bases match TRBD2. The CDR3 region has the DNA TGCGCCAGCAGCACGGGAGGGAAGGCAGATACGCAGTATTTT. Translated: CASSTGGKADTQYF.